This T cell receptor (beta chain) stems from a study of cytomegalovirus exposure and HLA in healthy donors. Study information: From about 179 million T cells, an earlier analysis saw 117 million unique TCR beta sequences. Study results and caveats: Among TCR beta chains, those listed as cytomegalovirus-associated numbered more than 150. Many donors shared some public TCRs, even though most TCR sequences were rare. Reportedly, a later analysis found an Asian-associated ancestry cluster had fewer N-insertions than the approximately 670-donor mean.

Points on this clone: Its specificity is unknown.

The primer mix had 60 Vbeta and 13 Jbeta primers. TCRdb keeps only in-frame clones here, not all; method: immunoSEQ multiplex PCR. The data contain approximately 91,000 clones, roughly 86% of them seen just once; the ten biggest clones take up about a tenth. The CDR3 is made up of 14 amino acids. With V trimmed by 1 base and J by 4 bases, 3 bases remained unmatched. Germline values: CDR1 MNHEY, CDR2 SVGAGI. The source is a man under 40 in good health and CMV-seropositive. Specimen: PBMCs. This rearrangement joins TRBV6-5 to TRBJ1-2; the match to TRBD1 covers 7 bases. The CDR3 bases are TGTGCCAGCAGTTACTACGGGACAGCCTATGGCTACACCTTC. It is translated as CASSYYGTAYGYTF.